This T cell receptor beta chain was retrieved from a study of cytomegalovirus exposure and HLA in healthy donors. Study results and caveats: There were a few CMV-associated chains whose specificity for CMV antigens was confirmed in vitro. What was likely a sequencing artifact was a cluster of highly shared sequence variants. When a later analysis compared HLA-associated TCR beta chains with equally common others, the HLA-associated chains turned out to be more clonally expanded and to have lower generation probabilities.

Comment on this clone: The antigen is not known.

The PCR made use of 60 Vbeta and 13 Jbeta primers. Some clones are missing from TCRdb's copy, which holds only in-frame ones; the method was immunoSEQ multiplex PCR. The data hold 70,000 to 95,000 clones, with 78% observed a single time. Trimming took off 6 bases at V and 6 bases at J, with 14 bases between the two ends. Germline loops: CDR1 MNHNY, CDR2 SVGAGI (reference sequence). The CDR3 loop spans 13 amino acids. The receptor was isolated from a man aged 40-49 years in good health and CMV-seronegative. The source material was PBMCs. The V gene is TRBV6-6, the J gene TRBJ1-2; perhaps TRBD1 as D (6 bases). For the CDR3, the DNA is TGTGCCAGCAGACCCCCGGCAGGGGATGGCTACACCTTC. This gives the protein CASRPPAGDGYTF.